These 32 T cell receptor beta chains were all obtained from the same sample, sequenced in a study of T cells in Graves' hyperthyroidism and ophthalmopathy. RNA transcripts yielded amplified TCR beta CDR3 regions. With the HTBI primer set, the TCR CDR3 went through a first round of RT-PCR. TCRdb called the multiplex PCR reads again in MiXCR, with one record for every CDR3 protein. Here the sample spans about 540,000 distinct CDR3 sequences, under 60% being singletons. Source material: peripheral blood or thyroid tissue (not recorded which). These receptors all stem from a woman between 18 and 29 years old with Graves' hyperthyroidism.

This clonotype was counted ten times or more. V is TRBV11-3 and J is TRBJ1-1; D gene uncertain. The CDR3 has 12 residues. Trimming removed 6 bases from V and 3 bases from J, with 8 bases in between. CDR1 and CDR2 from the germline V gene are SGHNT and YENEEA. Written as DNA, the CDR3 is TGTGCCAGCAGGGAAGAGGACACTGAAGCTTTCTTT. Its protein product is CASREEDTEAFF. The full variable domain, in which reference TRBV11-3 and TRBJ1-1 provide the parts outside the CDR3, is EAGVVQSPRYKIIEKKQPVAFWCNPISGHNTLYWYLQNLGQGPELLIRYENEEAVDDSQLPKDRFSAERLKGVDSTLKIQPAELGDSAVYLCASREEDTEAFFGQGTRLTVV.

Points on this clonotype: A read error may explain this, as a much larger clone is one base away. CDR3 nucleotides: TGTGCCCGCAGCTTTTCCGAGCGCGAGCAGTACTTC. Encoded protein: CARSFSEREQYF. This sequence joins TRBV11-3 and TRBJ2-7, with unresolved D. Germline CDR1 is SGHNT and CDR2 is YENEEA. The CDR3 extends over 12 amino acids.

This clonotype has ten or more counts. This CDR3 reads CAIIGTSGSGAYEQYF. The CDR3 DNA is TGTGCCATCATCGGGACTAGCGGGAGTGGGGCCTACGAGCAGTACTTC. This chain uses TRBV10-3 with TRBJ2-7; 14 nucleotides align to TRBD2. Per germline, CDR1 ENHRY and CDR2 SYGVKD. With 7 bases clipped from V and 2 bases from J, the junction kept 7 bases outside the gene matches. The CDR3 contains 16 residues.

This clonotype was counted ten times or more. This chain connects TRBV4-1 to TRBJ1-5; D is perhaps TRBD1 (5 bases). The CDR3 covers 16 residues. Between the trimmed V and J ends, which lost 2 bases and 0 bases, there was a span of 11 bases. The V gene's germline CDR1 is MGHRA and CDR2 YSYEKL. In nucleotides, the CDR3 is TGCGCCAGCAGCCAAAATCCGGGACTTAGCAATCAGCCCCAGCATTTT. It yields the protein CASSQNPGLSNQPQHF.

This clonotype came up many times. This chain uses TRBV6-1 with TRBJ2-7, with 10 nucleotides matching TRBD2. Germline V gives CDR1 MNHNS, CDR2 SASEGT. CDR3 size: 13 residues. Losses at the gene ends were 7 bases for V and 4 bases for J; bases not matched to a gene: 4. The CDR3 nucleotides are TGTGCCAGCATGGCTAGCGGGGGATACGAGCAGTACTTC. Its protein is CASMASGGYEQYF.

Ten or more counts support this clonotype. The chain uses TRBV27 and TRBJ1-5, with a weak D call TRBD1 (6 bases). V shed 10 bases and J shed 1 base, with 8 bases lying between them. The CDR3 covers 12 residues. Germline assignment: CDR1 MNHEY and CDR2 SMNVEV (reference sequence). CDR3 loop: CATGQSNQPQHF. The DNA of the CDR3 is TGTGCCACCGGACAGAGCAATCAGCCCCAGCATTTT.

This clonotype was seen just once. This chain links TRBV4-2 with TRBJ2-3; D may be TRBD2 (6 bases). This CDR3 spans 15 amino acids. CDR1 LGHNA and CDR2 YNFKEQ come from the germline V gene. With 4 bases removed from V and 3 bases from J, the gap between germline ends came to 14 bases. CDR3 in amino acids: CASSPNREPTDTQYF. The CDR3 DNA reads as TGTGCCAGCAGCCCCAACCGGGAGCCGACAGATACGCAGTATTTT.

The J gene is TRBJ1-1, the V gene TRBV7-2; tentative D call: TRBD1 (6 bases). Per germline, CDR1 SGHTA and CDR2 FQGNSA. The CDR3 extends over 16 amino acids. V gave up 1 base and J gave up 5 bases, with 17 bases separating them. This CDR3 is CASSLGQGRRGTEAFF. The DNA of the CDR3 is TGTGCCAGCAGCTTAGGGCAGGGGCGACGGGGGACTGAAGCTTTCTTT.

This chain uses TRBV29-1 with TRBJ1-1; the D gene is possibly TRBD1 (5 bases). This CDR3 is 11 amino acids long. CDR1 is SQVTM, CDR2 ANQGSEA, per germline. V was shortened by 8 bases and J by 8 bases, with 15 bases between the two germline ends. This chain's CDR3 is CSQGYRFEAFF. CDR3 bases: TGCAGCCAAGGCTACAGGTTCGAAGCTTTCTTT.

There are many counts of this clonotype. The chain couples TRBV12-3 or TRBV12-4 to TRBJ1-5; TRBD1 matches 10 bases. The V and J ends lost 7 bases and 6 bases, in that order; junction bases with no gene match: 12. This CDR3 has 16 residues. CDR3 bases: TGTGCCAGCACCTTAGCCGGGACAGGGGATACTCAGCCCCAGCATTTT. This codes for CASTLAGTGDTQPQHF.

This clonotype was found a few times. The rearrangement joins TRBV6-1 to TRBJ2-7; 9 bases match TRBD1. The CDR3 length is 13 residues. V was clipped by 8 bases and J by 5 bases; unmatched bases: 7. Per germline, CDR1 MNHNS and CDR2 SASEGT. CDR3 sequence: CASAGTGLNEQYF. The CDR3 nucleotides are TGTGCCAGCGCCGGGACAGGGCTCAACGAGCAGTACTTC.

V gene TRBV12-3 or TRBV12-4 combines with J gene TRBJ2-1; the match to TRBD2 covers 11 bases. Germline trimming cut 5 bases from V and 8 bases from J; bases unmatched to any gene: 8. The CDR3 is 15 residues long. The CDR3 bases are TGTGCCAGCAGTGGGTTAGCGGGAGGGCCCGATGAGCAGTTCTTC. It specifies CASSGLAGGPDEQFF.

This clonotype was recorded many times. CDR3 DNA sequence: TGCAGTGCAGGACAGGGGGCAACCGGGGAGCTGTTTTTT. Encoded protein: CSAGQGATGELFF. The chain couples TRBV20-1 to TRBJ2-2; 11 bases are a match to TRBD1. This CDR3 contains 13 residues. Trimming took 6 bases from V and 5 from J; bases not matched to a gene: 2. The germline V gene encodes CDR1 DFQATT and CDR2 SNEGSKA (reference sequence).

The genes are TRBV2 and TRBJ2-7; TRBD1 agrees at 8 bases. The germline gives CDR1 SNHLY, CDR2 FYNNEI. CDR3 length: 12 amino acids. V shed 8 bases and J 5 bases; nucleotides not matched to a gene: 5. CDR3 DNA: TGTGCCAGCGCCAGACAGGGGCACGAGCAGTACTTC. Amino acid sequence: CASARQGHEQYF. Supplemented by reference TRBV2 and TRBJ2-7, the full variable domain reads EPEVTQTPSHQVTQMGQEVILRCVPISNHLYFYWYRQILGQKVEFLVSFYNNEISEKSEIFDDQFSVERPDGSNFTLKIRSTKLEDSAMYFCASARQGHEQYFGPGTRLTVT.

The chain uses TRBV11-2 and TRBJ2-3; 11 bases agree with TRBD2. From germline, CDR1 is SGHAT and CDR2 FQNNGV. The length of the CDR3 is 18 residues. The V gene end was trimmed by 5 bases and the J gene end by 2 bases; junction bases not matched to a gene: 12. In DNA, the CDR3 is TGTGCCAGCAGCGCGCGTCGTATAGCGGGAGGGGTCACAGATACGCAGTATTTT. It specifies CASSARRIAGGVTDTQYF.

The rearrangement joins TRBV3-1 to TRBJ2-7; possible D gene TRBD2, 5 bases. The CDR3 runs 13 residues. Trimming cost V 0 bases and J 5 bases, with 8 bases left between them. The germline gives CDR1 LGHDT, CDR2 YNNKEL (reference sequence). CDR3 nucleotides: TGTGCCAGCAGCCAAGATCACGGGAACGAGCAGTACTTC. Protein sequence: CASSQDHGNEQYF.

Many counts were recorded for this clonotype. The chain uses TRBV6-6 and TRBJ1-2, with 8 bases fitting TRBD1. The germline CDR1 and CDR2 sequences are MNHNY and SVGAGI (reference sequence). The CDR3 has 14 amino acids. The V segment lost 6 bases and the J segment 3 bases; nucleotides outside the gene matches: 6. The CDR3 region is CASSQGAWDYGYTF. In nucleotides, the CDR3 is TGTGCCAGCAGCCAGGGGGCTTGGGACTATGGCTACACCTTC.

This clonotype has only one observation. An end of the junction differs from the germline gene, which may be a read error. The gene calls are TRBV2 and TRBJ1-1; the D gene is possibly TRBD1 (5 bases). Germline V gene lookup returns CDR1 SNHLY and CDR2 FYNNEI. CDR3 length: 12 residues. CDR3 nucleotides: TGTGCCAGCCGGGGCTTGAACGCTGAAGCTTTCTTT. Protein product: CASRGLNAEAFF. The complete variable domain, with remaining parts taken from reference TRBV2 and TRBJ1-1, reads EPEVTQTPSHQVTQMGQEVILRCVPISNHLYFYWYRQILGQKVEFLVSFYNNEISEKSEIFDDQFSVERPDGSNFTLKIRSTKLEDSAMYFCASRGLNAEAFFGQGTRLTVV.

Many counts were recorded for this clonotype. The genes are TRBV4-2 and TRBJ1-3, with D unresolved. The CDR3 is 13 residues long. Germline V gene lookup returns CDR1 LGHNA and CDR2 YNFKEQ. The V end lost 0 bases, the J end lost 4 bases, and 4 bases lay between the germline ends. In nucleotides, the CDR3 is TGTGCCAGCAGCCAAGACAGAGGAAACACCATATATTTT. Its protein product is CASSQDRGNTIYF.

The chain links TRBV29-1 to TRBJ2-7; either TRBD1 or TRBD2 may supply D (5 bases each). Germline V gene sequence: CDR1 SQVTM, CDR2 ANQGSEA. CDR3 size: 13 residues. V gave up 3 bases and J gave up 6 bases, with 15 bases separating them. The CDR3 here is CSVEALEGREQYF. The CDR3 DNA is TGCAGCGTTGAGGCTCTAGAGGGGCGCGAGCAGTACTTC.

A word on this clonotype: At one end, the junction sequence differs from germline, possibly due to a read error. The rearrangement uses TRBV20-1 and TRBJ1-2, with a possible D match to TRBD1 (5 bases). The V gene's germline CDR1 is DFQATT and CDR2 SNEGSKA (reference sequence). This CDR3 is 10 amino acids long. The CDR3 nucleotides read TGCAGTGCCAGAGGGGAAGGCTACACCTTC. The encoded protein is CSARGEGYTF.

As concerns this clonotype: A much larger clonotype is one base distant, so this may be a read error. The chain couples TRBV7-2 to TRBJ1-2; 8 nucleotides match TRBD1. The V gene end was trimmed by 5 bases and the J gene end by 6 bases; junction bases not matched to a gene: 11. Germline V gene lookup returns CDR1 SGHTA and CDR2 FQGNSA. This CDR3 comprises 15 residues. For the CDR3, the DNA is TGTGCCAGCAGCCCCAATTCAGGGGGCGCGAATGGCTACACCTTC. It specifies CASSPNSGGANGYTF.

The V call is TRBV12-3 or TRBV12-4, the J call TRBJ1-5; weak D call: TRBD1 (5 bases). CDR3 size: 15 residues. Deletions cut 6 bases from V and 0 bases from J, with 12 bases between. The CDR3: CASRLSGYSNQPQHF. The DNA for the CDR3 is TGTGCCAGCAGGCTGTCAGGGTATAGCAATCAGCCCCAGCATTTT.

This clonotype was counted ten times or more. The CDR3: CASSPGQALTQYF. The CDR3 nucleotides read TGTGCCAGCAGTCCGGGACAGGCTCTAACCCAGTACTTC. V usage is TRBV12-3 or TRBV12-4 and J usage is TRBJ2-5, with 8 bases lining up with TRBD1. The CDR3 consists of 13 residues. The J segment lost 8 bases and the V segment lost 5 bases, leaving 7 bases of the junction unmatched.

The chain joins TRBV2 to TRBJ1-2; 10 positions match TRBD1. J gave up 8 bases and V 3 bases, and 9 bases lay outside the gene matches. The V gene's germline CDR1 is SNHLY and CDR2 FYNNEI. This CDR3 region has 15 residues. The CDR3: CASSEDLWDRGGYTF. CDR3 bases: TGTGCCAGCAGTGAGGACCTGTGGGACAGGGGAGGCTACACCTTC. Using reference TRBV2 and TRBJ1-2 for the parts outside the CDR3, the full variable domain is EPEVTQTPSHQVTQMGQEVILRCVPISNHLYFYWYRQILGQKVEFLVSFYNNEISEKSEIFDDQFSVERPDGSNFTLKIRSTKLEDSAMYFCASSEDLWDRGGYTFGSGTRLTVV.

The CDR3 here is CASSQGAVNTEAFF. CDR3 coding DNA: TGTGCCAGCAGCCAAGGTGCGGTTAACACTGAAGCTTTCTTT. V is TRBV3-1 and J is TRBJ1-1, with D hard to call. The V and J ends lost 1 base and 2 bases respectively, with 8 bases between them. This CDR3 has 14 amino acids. Per the germline V gene, CDR1 is LGHDT and CDR2 is YNNKEL (reference sequence).

Only a few counts were recorded for this clonotype. The chain couples TRBV6-6 to TRBJ1-3, with unresolved D. Germline CDR1 reads MNHNY; CDR2 reads SVGAGI (reference sequence). The germline V and J ends were trimmed by 9 bases and 4 bases, with 7 bases remaining between them. The CDR3 totals 11 residues. The CDR3 DNA reads TGTGCCAGACTCCTAGGAAACACCATATATTTT. It is translated as CARLLGNTIYF.

CDR3 in DNA: TGTGCCATCAGTGAGTCGAAAGGTGGATACGAGCAGTACTTC. This translates into CAISESKGGYEQYF. The V and J genes are TRBV10-3 and TRBJ2-7, with D unclear. V lost 0 bases to trimming and J lost 4 bases, with 10 bases between them. The CDR3 sequence is 14 residues long. Germline CDR1 and CDR2: ENHRY and SYGVKD.

This clonotype was counted many times. The chain employs TRBV29-1 and TRBJ2-2; D possibly corresponds to TRBD2 (6 bases). The V gene lost 4 bases and the J gene lost 0 bases, with 9 bases spanning the gap. The CDR3 totals 14 residues. Germline V gene data show CDR1 as SQVTM and CDR2 as ANQGSEA. CDR3 in amino acids: CSVATSSNTGELFF. DNA for the CDR3: TGCAGCGTTGCAACTAGCTCGAACACCGGGGAGCTGTTTTTT.

This clonotype came up a few times. A much larger clone differs from this one at a single base, so this may be a read error. This chain uses TRBV19 with TRBJ1-1; tentatively, D is TRBD1 (6 bases). Deletions cut 11 bases from V and 2 bases from J, with 21 bases between. The germline V gene has CDR1 LNHDA and CDR2 SQIVND (reference sequence). The CDR3 length is 15 residues. The CDR3 sequence: CAGTVQGRVNTEAFF. CDR3 DNA: TGTGCCGGTACCGTCCAGGGGAGAGTAAACACTGAAGCTTTCTTT.

This clonotype has more than one count but fewer than ten. V gene TRBV3-1 combines with J gene TRBJ2-7, with D maybe TRBD2 (5 bases). Trimming pared 3 bases from V and 4 bases from J, leaving 10 bases between. CDR3 length equals 13 residues. Germline V gene lookup returns CDR1 LGHDT and CDR2 YNNKEL (reference sequence). CDR3 residues: CASSHGSGYEQYF. The CDR3 nucleotides read TGTGCCAGCAGCCATGGATCGGGGTACGAGCAGTACTTC.

In its sample, this clonotype was seen a few times. The V gene is TRBV20-1, the J gene TRBJ2-1; the D gene could be TRBD1 or TRBD2 (5 bases each). Germline CDR1 is DFQATT and CDR2 is SNEGSKA (reference sequence). This CDR3 is 14 amino acids long. V was cut by 3 bases and J by 2 bases, with 11 bases left in between. The CDR3 here is CSASGGDAYNEQFF. CDR3 DNA: TGCAGTGCTAGTGGTGGGGACGCCTACAATGAGCAGTTCTTC.